In this sample, the clone carrying this T cell receptor (beta chain) turned up many times. This sample stems from a study of spatial heterogeneity in lung cancer. TCR cDNA molecules were tagged individually, and each one carried a unique molecular identifier. TCRdb reanalysed the 5' RACE reads using MiXCR and keeps one entry per CDR3 protein. Of 30,000 to 50,000 distinct CDR3 sequences detected, under 6.5% appear once; the ten largest clones hold around 10%. The length of the CDR3 is 15 residues. Trimming removed 0 bases at V and 0 bases at J, with 9 bases between. CDR1 is SGHRS and CDR2 is YFSETQ in the germline V gene. Time point indicated: sample taken at primary tumor resection. Material for sequencing was whole RNA from tumor, nontumor lung or frozen PBMC, left unsorted.

This rearrangement joins TRBV5-1 to TRBJ1-1; D call uncertain. The sequence was collected from a male donor with early-stage non-small cell lung cancer. Specimen: PBMCs, collected at surgery. The DNA of the CDR3 is TGCGCCAGCAGCTTGGGAGGGCCTATGAACACTGAAGCTTTCTTT. As protein: CASSLGGPMNTEAFF.